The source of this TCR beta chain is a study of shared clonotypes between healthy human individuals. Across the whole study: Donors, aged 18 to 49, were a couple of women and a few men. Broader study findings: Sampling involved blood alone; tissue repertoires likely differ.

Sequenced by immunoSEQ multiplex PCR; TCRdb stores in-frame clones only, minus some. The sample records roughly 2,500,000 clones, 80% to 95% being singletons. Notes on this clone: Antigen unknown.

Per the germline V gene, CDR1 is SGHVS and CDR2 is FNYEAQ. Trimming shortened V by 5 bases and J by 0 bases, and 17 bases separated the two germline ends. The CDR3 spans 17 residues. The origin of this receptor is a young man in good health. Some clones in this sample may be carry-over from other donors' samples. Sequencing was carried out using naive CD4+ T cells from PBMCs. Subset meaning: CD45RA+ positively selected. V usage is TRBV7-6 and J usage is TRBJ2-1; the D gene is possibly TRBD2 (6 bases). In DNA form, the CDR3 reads TGTGCCAGCAGCCAAGGAGGGAACCTCGGCTCCTACAATGAGCAGTTCTTC. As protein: CASSQGGNLGSYNEQFF.